This TCR beta chain appears in the sequencing data of a study of shared clonotypes between healthy human individuals (TCRdb year 2020). Concerning the study at large: The cohort comprised two women and a few men aged 18 to 49 years. Libraries were prepared and TCR repertoires were sequenced by different laboratories using diverse techniques, in order to increase sequencing depth and limit assay-specific biases. Per donor, three plates each were used for CD4 naive and CD4 memory, two for CD8 naive, and one for CD8 memory. Per donor, leukapheresis produced somewhere between about 0.94 and 10 billion PBMCs. To estimate repertoire size and how much clonotypes are shared between individuals, the study performed deep sequencing of blood TCR repertoires from five healthy adults. General findings and caveats noted by the study authors: Incomplete sequencing was indicated by rarefaction of sorted-subset datasets, despite the large sequencing depth. Naive subsets generally had larger estimated clonotype richness than memory subsets did. Roughly 5% of naive CD4, 3% to 4% of naive CD8, around 2.3% of memory CD4, and about 0.4% of memory CD8 clonotypes were shared across a few donors. Pairwise subsampling led to the expectation that sequencing depth would affect the degree of clonotype sharing among donors. Clonotypes shared by all four sorted-subset donors showed higher generation probabilities than non-shared clonotypes. The genetic and exposure-history diversity represented was limited by the small number of donors. Only blood was sampled, and tissue TCR repertoires likely differ from those in blood.

Using the deep immunoSEQ assay, multiplex PCR amplified TCR CDR3 regions from genomic DNA. For each cell subset, the extracted genomic DNA was distributed evenly across all wells of several immunoSEQ 96-well plates, and each plate served as one replicate. For sorted subsets, each replicate PCR was loaded with 200 ng genomic DNA, equivalent to 30,000 or so T cell genomes. Purified libraries were quantified with a Qubit 3.0 fluorometer, sized on a Bioanalyzer 2100, and re-quantified with the KAPA Library Quantification kit. Every immunoSEQ 96-well plate was sequenced on a separate single-read 150-cycle Illumina NextSeq 550 flow cell. For the original study's pipeline: Because the immunoSEQ output held only junctional sequences and lacked quality scores, the filtering could not match the filtering applied to full-length reads. Sequences were annotated with PyIR, a Python wrapper for IgBLAST v1.9, and V/J genes and CDR3 were assigned using IMGT germline references. Any read was removed if the V/J assignment was weak (E-value above 1e-6), the CDR3 was missing, or the read contained stop codons, out-of-frame junctions, or ambiguous translated residues. V3J clonotypes were defined as sequences sharing an identical inferred V gene, J gene, and CDR3 amino acid sequence. To compute the percentage overlap between repertoires, the number of shared unique clonotypes was divided by the size of the smaller repertoire. Repertoire richness was assessed with RTK rarefaction, the Chao1 estimator, and Recon v2.1 estimates of unobserved clonotypes. Generation probabilities were computed with OLGA for all TCRbeta clonotypes obtained by the gDNA method from several donors. TCRdb limited this immuneACCESS table to in-frame rearrangements with V and J called. A share of clones is missing; checked studies link under half to unresolved V genes, and the rest is unexplained. V and J calls and clone size are as listed in that table; D and trimming were resolved from the DNA. In all, the sample holds around 2,100,000 clones, and roughly 94% of those were seen once. The ten largest account for 0.9% to 1.5% of the sample.

For the CD8 naive samples, CD45RO-negative cells were positively selected for CCR7, yielding a CD45RA+CCR7+ population from which TemRA cells were excluded. The donors were healthy, HIV-negative adults with no recently reported acute infections or vaccinations. Every donor was a Caucasian adult residing in Nashville, Tennessee, USA. Blood was collected by leukapheresis, and PBMCs were isolated by Ficoll-Histopaque density gradient centrifugation and then cryopreserved in liquid nitrogen vapor phase. Analytical flow cytometry was used to check the purity and quantity of every magnetically sorted T cell population. Genomic DNA was isolated from each sorted fraction and quantified by UV absorbance on a Nanodrop 2000c. For this clone: Its antigen remains undetermined. Base qualities are not recorded, but no much larger clone differs from it by a single base.

The CDR3 contains 18 residues, cysteine and phenylalanine counted. Left in the record is the CDR3 DNA by itself, 54 bases read in frame from the first base. Germline trimming amounts to 0 bases on V and 2 bases on J, with 11 as the count of junction bases outside the gene matches. Per the germline V gene, MGHRA is the CDR1 and YSYEKL is the CDR2. The chain is made from TRBV4-1 and TRBJ2-3; TRBD2 agrees with 7 junctional bases. The receptor was derived from a man aged 18 to 30 in good health. The sample was naive CD8+ T cells sorted from blood. Interpreted using the paper, the cell subset or site label stands for: CD45RA+CCR7+. The nucleotide sequence reads TGCGCCAGCAGCCAAGATGACGGCGGTAGCGGGTCCACAGATACGCAGTATTTT. This codes for CASSQDDGGSGSTDTQYF.